Listed here is a single TCR beta chain. The data were obtained in a study of control samples from healthy donors and cancer patients. This CDR3 contains 15 residues. This table comes from immunoSEQ multiplex PCR, and its TCRdb copy is limited to in-frame clones, with some not included. Counted here are about 79,000 clones, 80% to 95% occurring once; the ten biggest clones make up roughly 1.3%. The TCR comes from a woman aged 40 to 50 with lung cancer. Sequenced: PBMCs. The genes are TRBV21-1 and TRBJ2-7; TRBD2 was called by the table and not checked on the DNA. TRBV21-1 is listed as a pseudogene. CDR3: CASSRTSGGFYEQYF. CDR3 DNA sequence: TGTGCCAGCAGTCGAACTAGCGGGGGGTTCTACGAGCAGTACTTC.